These 22 T cell receptor beta chains were sequenced from one sample in a study of T-cell memory formation after mild COVID-19. From the 5' RACE reads, TCRdb called clonotypes with MiXCR, one entry per CDR3 protein. The sample includes roughly 89,000 distinct CDR3 sequences, about 13% of them seen just once. Source material: PBMCs or a T cell subset sorted from them (not recorded which). These receptors came from an adult woman who had mild COVID-19 (a few samples of this study predate the infection). Cell type and time point are not known.

In this sample, this clonotype turned up a few times. The rearrangement joins TRBV7-9 to TRBJ2-1, with 16 bases that match TRBD2. The germline V gene encodes CDR1 SEHNR and CDR2 FQNEAQ (reference sequence). The CDR3 sequence is 17 residues long. Trimming took 5 bases from V and 6 from J; bases not matched to a gene: 7. The CDR3 is CASSTGLAGGPGNEQFF. CDR3 nucleotide sequence: TGTGCCAGCAGCACGGGACTAGCGGGGGGGCCTGGCAATGAGCAGTTCTTC.

The gene calls are TRBV29-1 and TRBJ1-3; perhaps TRBD1 as D (6 bases). The length of the CDR3 is 17 residues. Germline V gene sequence: CDR1 SQVTM, CDR2 ANQGSEA. V shed 1 base and J shed 1 base, with 17 bases lying between them. CDR3 nucleotides: TGCAGCGTTGAAGGCACTCTCCGGGACATGTCTGGAAACACCATATATTTT. It specifies CSVEGTLRDMSGNTIYF.

The CDR3 spells CASSHPEGVETQYF. DNA of the CDR3: TGCGCCAGCAGCCACCCCGAGGGGGTTGAGACCCAGTACTTC. This sequence joins TRBV4-1 and TRBJ2-5; a possible D gene is TRBD1 (6 bases). Germline V gives CDR1 MGHRA, CDR2 YSYEKL. Trimming removed 3 bases from V and 5 bases from J, with 13 bases in between. The CDR3 totals 14 residues.

This clonotype was counted only a few times. The gene calls are TRBV12-3 or TRBV12-4 and TRBJ1-2; 9 positions match TRBD1. The J segment lost 4 bases and the V segment lost 5 bases, leaving 5 bases of the junction unmatched. The CDR3 is 14 amino acids. This CDR3 reads CASSIGQGIYGYTF. The CDR3 coding sequence is TGTGCCAGCAGTATCGGACAGGGGATCTATGGCTACACCTTC.

This chain connects TRBV29-1 to TRBJ2-3; D may be TRBD1 (5 bases). Germline V lookup: CDR1 SQVTM, CDR2 ANQGSEA. The CDR3 is 12 residues long. The ends were cut back, 7 bases at V and 5 bases at J, with 13 bases in the middle. In DNA form, the CDR3 reads TGCAGCGACCTGGGGCCCGGAGATACGCAGTATTTT. Its protein product is CSDLGPGDTQYF.

At least ten counts were recorded for this clonotype. The gene calls are TRBV6-2 or TRBV6-3 and TRBJ2-2; no reliable D call. Germline V lookup: CDR1 MNHEY, CDR2 SVGEGT. V was trimmed by 0 bases and J by 5 bases, leaving 10 bases between them. This CDR3 has 15 amino acids. The DNA of the CDR3 is TGTGCCAGCAGTTACTCAGGGCAGACGACCGGGGAGCTGTTTTTT. Translating gives CASSYSGQTTGELFF.

In DNA, the CDR3 is TGTGCCACCCCGCAAAGCTCGAAAAACGGGACCAAGCGATTCGGGGAGGTCCACGAGCAGTACTTC. Protein sequence: CATPQSSKNGTKRFGEVHEQYF. This chain uses TRBV24-1 with TRBJ2-7, with D possibly being TRBD2 (6 bases). Germline V gene sequence: CDR1 KGHDR, CDR2 SFDVKD. CDR3 length equals 22 residues. Trimming pared 9 bases from V and 5 bases from J, leaving 43 bases between.

The chain couples TRBV6-1 to TRBJ1-2; tentatively, D is TRBD1 (5 bases). V lost 7 bases to trimming and J lost 7 bases, with 13 bases between them. CDR1 is MNHNS and CDR2 is SASEGT in the germline V gene. This CDR3 spans 12 amino acids. Written as DNA, the CDR3 is TGTGCCAGCAACGGCGCAGGGCCTGGCTACACCTTC. Protein: CASNGAGPGYTF.

The V and J genes are TRBV29-1 and TRBJ2-1; TRBD2 aligns across 10 bases. After removal of 5 bases from V and 5 bases from J, the junction contained 9 bases not matched to a gene. The germline CDR1 and CDR2 sequences are SQVTM and ANQGSEA. The CDR3 totals 15 residues. This chain's CDR3 is CSVWLGTSANNEQFF. Here the CDR3 DNA reads TGCAGCGTTTGGTTAGGGACTAGCGCGAACAATGAGCAGTTCTTC.

The genes are TRBV7-6 and TRBJ2-3; D assignment may be TRBD1 or TRBD2 (6 bases each). Germline V gene lookup returns CDR1 SGHVS and CDR2 FNYEAQ. V lost 5 bases, J lost 1 base, and 13 bases lay in between. The CDR3 sequence is 15 residues long. CDR3 nucleotide sequence: TGTGCCAGCAGCCCCCGGAGGGGGGGCACAGATACGCAGTATTTT. Translation gives CASSPRRGGTDTQYF. Drawing the rest from reference TRBV7-6 and TRBJ2-3, the complete variable domain is GAGVSQSPRYKVTKRGQDVALRCDPISGHVSLYWYRQALGQGPEFLTYFNYEAQQDKSGLPNDRFSAERPEGSISTLTIQRTEQRDSAMYRCASSPRRGGTDTQYFGPGTRLTVL.

This clonotype has more than one count but fewer than ten. The rearrangement joins TRBV7-6 to TRBJ2-3; D is undetermined. Germline CDR1 reads SGHVS; CDR2 reads FNYEAQ. Trimming took 5 bases from V and 4 from J, leaving 16 bases between them. There are 15 residues in the CDR3. The CDR3, as DNA: TGTGCCAGCAGCCAGACCCCTTCTGGGCCAGATACGCAGTATTTT. As protein: CASSQTPSGPDTQYF.

This clonotype was counted a few times. This rearrangement joins TRBV5-5 to TRBJ2-1; 7 bases are shared with TRBD2. Germline CDR1 SGHKS, CDR2 YYEKEE (reference sequence). This CDR3 region has 13 residues. V trimming: 0 bases; J trimming: 9 bases; junction bases outside the gene matches: 3. Here the CDR3 DNA reads TGTGCCAGCAGCTTGGCTAGCGGTAGTGAGCAGTTCTTC. The encoded protein is CASSLASGSEQFF.

This clonotype was picked up many times. The V call is TRBV12-3 or TRBV12-4, the J call TRBJ2-7; D remains unclear. Deletions cut 6 bases from V and 4 bases from J, with 13 bases between. The CDR3 sequence is 13 residues long. CDR3 in amino acids: CASRPGIKYEQYF. The DNA of the CDR3 is TGTGCCAGCAGACCTGGGATAAAATACGAGCAGTACTTC.

This clonotype has only a few counts. The gene calls are TRBV5-6 and TRBJ2-6; a weak D match, TRBD1 (5 bases). This CDR3 has 20 amino acids. The V gene's germline CDR1 is SGHDT and CDR2 YYEEEE. V lost 2 bases and J 1 base, leaving 22 bases between the germline ends. CDR3 DNA: TGTGCCAGCAGCTTAGGCTCTACGGGCAGGGTAAGGTCTGGGGCCAACGTCCTGACTTTC. It translates to CASSLGSTGRVRSGANVLTF. The full variable domain, completed using reference TRBV5-6 and TRBJ2-6, is DAGVTQSPTHLIKTRGQQVTLRCSPKSGHDTVSWYQQALGQGPQFIFQYYEEEERQRGNFPDRFSGHQFPNYSSELNVNALLLGDSALYLCASSLGSTGRVRSGANVLTFGAGSRLTVL.

This chain uses TRBV6-5 with TRBJ1-2; 9 bases align to TRBD1. V was pared by 4 bases and J by 6 bases, with 6 bases of the junction left unmatched. From germline, CDR1 is MNHEY and CDR2 SVGAGI. This CDR3 region has 14 residues. CDR3 region: CASSSDRGNDGYTF. CDR3 DNA: TGTGCCAGCAGTTCCGACAGGGGGAACGATGGCTACACCTTC.

This clonotype was recorded many times. The chain links TRBV29-1 to TRBJ2-1, with D perhaps TRBD2 (6 bases). Trimming removed 1 base from V and 6 bases from J, with 13 bases in between. This CDR3 has 14 amino acids. CDR1 and CDR2 from the germline V gene are SQVTM and ANQGSEA. The CDR3 sequence: CSVEVAAMGNEQFF. DNA for the CDR3: TGCAGCGTTGAAGTAGCGGCTATGGGCAATGAGCAGTTCTTC.

This clonotype was counted a few times. J is TRBJ2-2 and V is TRBV9; 9 bases are shared with TRBD2. V lost 0 bases, J lost 0 bases, and 0 bases stayed unmatched. Germline V gene lookup returns CDR1 SGDLS and CDR2 YYNGEE. The CDR3 covers 16 residues. The CDR3: CASSVGGGANTGELFF. The DNA of the CDR3 is TGTGCCAGCAGCGTAGGCGGGGGGGCGAACACCGGGGAGCTGTTTTTT.

Many counts were recorded for this clonotype. This sequence joins TRBV9 and TRBJ2-1; 7 bases line up with TRBD1. The J segment lost 8 bases and the V segment lost 3 bases, leaving 11 bases of the junction unmatched. Germline lookup yields CDR1 SGDLS and CDR2 YYNGEE. This CDR3 has 15 amino acids. The DNA for the CDR3 is TGTGCCAGCAGCGAAACAGGGGCTAACGCGGATGAGCAGTTCTTC. Amino acid sequence: CASSETGANADEQFF.

V usage is TRBV6-6 and J usage is TRBJ1-2; the D is unclear. This CDR3 comprises 11 residues. Germline values: CDR1 MNHNY, CDR2 SVGAGI (reference sequence). V lost 6 bases and J 3 bases, leaving 5 bases between the germline ends. CDR3 sequence (DNA): TGTGCCAGCAGCATAGACTATGGCTACACCTTC. Translating it yields CASSIDYGYTF.

This sequence joins TRBV4-2 and TRBJ1-1; D remains unclear. The CDR3 runs 11 residues. V lost 1 base and J 7 bases, leaving 4 bases between the germline ends. CDR1 and CDR2 from the germline V gene are LGHNA and YNFKEQ. The CDR3 coding sequence is TGTGCCAGCAGCCAAGGAGTTGAAGCTTTCTTT. The encoded protein is CASSQGVEAFF.

This clonotype was picked up a small number of times. The rearrangement links TRBV12-3 or TRBV12-4 to TRBJ2-2, with D perhaps being TRBD1 or TRBD2 (6 bases each). Trimming took off 1 base at V and 4 bases at J, with 19 bases between the two ends. This CDR3 is 18 amino acids long. The DNA for the CDR3 is TGTGCCAGCAGTTTAGTAGAAGGGGGGCACCCCCCCACCGGGGAGCTGTTTTTT. Its protein product is CASSLVEGGHPPTGELFF.

The chain recombines TRBV9 with TRBJ2-3; D possibly uses TRBD1 or TRBD2 (6 bases each). CDR1 and CDR2 (germline): SGDLS, YYNGEE. The V end was cut by 2 bases, the J end by 1 base, with 14 bases between. The CDR3 consists of 16 residues. The CDR3 bases are TGTGCCAGCAGCGTCACGGGGGCCTCGGGCACAGATACGCAGTATTTT. It encodes CASSVTGASGTDTQYF.